This T cell receptor beta chain was identified during a study of shared clonotypes between healthy human individuals (dated by TCRdb to the early 2020s). About the full investigation: The cohort comprised a couple of women and a few men aged 18 to 49 years. For each donor, CD4 naive and CD4 memory were each run on three plates, CD8 naive on two plates, and CD8 memory on one plate. To estimate repertoire size and how much clonotypes are shared between individuals, the study performed deep sequencing of blood TCR repertoires from roughly five healthy adults. Different laboratories and diverse techniques were used to prepare libraries and sequence TCR repertoires, to increase sequencing depth and limit assay-specific biases. Leukapheresis yielded between about 0.9 and 10 billion PBMCs per donor.

Healthy HIV-negative adults with no recently reported acute infections or vaccinations were included as donors. Every donor was a Caucasian adult residing in Nashville, Tennessee, USA. CD4+ T cells were enriched through magnetic negative selection, after which naive cells were positively selected on CD45RA and the remaining negative fraction served as the memory subset. Blood was obtained by leukapheresis, after which PBMCs were separated by Ficoll-Histopaque density gradient centrifugation and cryopreserved in liquid nitrogen vapor phase. Analytical flow cytometry was used to check the purity and quantity of every magnetically sorted T cell population. Each sorted fraction had its genomic DNA isolated and then quantified by UV absorbance on a Nanodrop 2000c. The CDR3 goes from the cysteine to the phenylalanine over 14 residues. Solely the CDR3 DNA is kept, with 42 bases framed from the first base. The V and J ends are trimmed by 4 bases and 0 bases, leaving 10 bases between them. CDR1 and CDR2 (SGHRS, YFSETQ) derive from the germline V gene.

Using the deep immunoSEQ assay, multiplex PCR amplified TCR CDR3 regions from genomic DNA. Genomic DNA extracted from each cell subset was distributed evenly over all wells of several immunoSEQ 96-well plates, and each plate served as one replicate. Each replicate PCR for sorted subsets received about 220 ng genomic DNA, equal to about 29,000 T cell genomes. Purified libraries were measured with a Qubit 3.0 fluorometer, size-checked on a Bioanalyzer 2100, and measured again with the KAPA Library Quantification kit. Every immunoSEQ 96-well plate was sequenced on a dedicated single-read 150-cycle Illumina NextSeq 550 flow cell. The paper's processing steps were these. Because only junctional sequences without quality scores were contained in the immunoSEQ output, filtering matching that applied to full-length reads could not be performed. Sequences were annotated with PyIR, a Python wrapper for IgBLAST v1.9, and V/J genes and CDR3 were assigned using IMGT germline references. Reads with weak V/J assignments (E-value above 1e-6), missing CDR3, stop codons, out-of-frame junctions, or ambiguous translated residues were removed. V3J clonotypes were defined by identical inferred V gene, J gene, and CDR3 amino acid sequence. To compute the percentage overlap between repertoires, the number of shared unique clonotypes was divided by the size of the smaller repertoire. Richness of each repertoire was evaluated using RTK rarefaction, the Chao1 estimator, and Recon v2.1 estimates of unobserved clonotypes. Generation probabilities were computed with OLGA for all TCRbeta clonotypes obtained by the gDNA method from a few donors. TCRdb provides this immuneACCESS table in a form limited to in-frame rearrangements. Some clones are lacking; in checked studies, under half of them reflect an unresolved V gene, and why the rest are absent is not known. Clonal size and the V and J genes are those of that table, whereas D and trimming came from the DNA. This sample lists about 180,000 clones; just under 95% were detected once. Clones ranked in the top ten supply 0.067% of the sample.

Overall study results and their limits: Naive subsets generally had larger estimated clonotype richness than memory subsets. Even with the large sequencing depth, rarefaction of the sorted-subset datasets indicated that sequencing was incomplete. Sampling was limited to blood, and TCR repertoires in tissue likely differ from TCR repertoires in blood. About 5% of naive CD4, approximately 3.7% of naive CD8, approximately 2% of memory CD4, and 0.4% of memory CD8 clonotypes were shared across several donors. The genetic and exposure-history diversity represented was limited by the small number of donors. Compared with non-shared clonotypes, clonotypes shared by all four sorted-subset donors had higher generation probabilities. Pairwise subsampling indicated that sequencing depth was expected to affect the degree of clonotype sharing among donors.

This clone was seen more than once but under ten times. The clone's antigen remains unknown. No much larger clonotype is one base removed from it; base qualities were not supplied. In this chain, TRBV5-1 is recombined with TRBJ1-1, and the D gene may be TRBD1, 6 bases matching. The sequence came from a woman aged 25 to 39 in good health. The material sequenced was naive CD4+ T cells sorted from blood. Read against the paper, the sample's cell subset or site label means: CD45RA+ positively selected. The CDR3 region has the sequence CASSPDSMNTEAFF. Here is the DNA: TGCGCCAGCAGCCCGGACAGTATGAACACTGAAGCTTTCTTT.